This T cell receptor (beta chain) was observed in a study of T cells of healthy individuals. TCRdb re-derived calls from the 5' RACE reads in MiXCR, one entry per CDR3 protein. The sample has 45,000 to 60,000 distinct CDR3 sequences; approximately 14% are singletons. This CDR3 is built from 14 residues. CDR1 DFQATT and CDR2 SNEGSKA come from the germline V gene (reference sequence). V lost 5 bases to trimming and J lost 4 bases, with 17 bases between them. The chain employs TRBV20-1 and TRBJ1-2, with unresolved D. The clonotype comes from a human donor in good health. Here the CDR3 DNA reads TGCAGTGCTTACCAGTACACAGAACCCTATGGCTACACCTTC. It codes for CSAYQYTEPYGYTF.